This T cell receptor beta chain was sequenced during a study of T cell repertoires in cytomegalovirus infection. The sample holds a few counts of this clonotype. Its antigen is unidentified. TCRdb re-called the reads through MiXCR, storing one row per CDR3 protein. The table records hundreds of thousands of distinct CDR3 sequences, 33% of them present only once. Trimming at V came to 6 bases and at J to 5 bases, leaving 6 bases not matched to a gene. Germline-derived CDR1 and CDR2 are SNHLY and FYNNEI. The CDR3 length is 13 residues. The V call is TRBV2, the J call TRBJ1-2, with 7 bases identical to TRBD1. The sample was cultured PBMCs, taken from culture after CMV antigen stimulation. This clonotype originated in a human donor in good health (CMV status not recorded). Some clones in this sample may be carry-over from other donors' samples. The chain's CDR3 is CASRGDSGYGYTF. DNA of the CDR3: TGTGCCAGCAGAGGGGACAGTGGTTATGGCTACACCTTC.